The source of this T cell receptor (beta chain) is a study of T cells in Graves' hyperthyroidism and ophthalmopathy. Amplification of TCR beta CDR3 regions was performed using RNA transcripts as template. The primer set for the first-round RT-PCR of the TCR CDR3 was HTBI. Each CDR3 protein is one row after TCRdb ran MiXCR on the multiplex PCR reads. The sample lists hundreds of thousands of distinct CDR3 sequences; less than 15% were seen once. General study points: Onset of ophthalmopathy came a median approximately 6.9 months after the model predicted it.

This clonotype was counted between two and nine times. Its antigen remains unidentified. This CDR3 is 16 amino acids long. From germline, CDR1 is KGHDR and CDR2 SFDVKD. Deletions cut 4 bases from V and 3 bases from J, with 15 bases between. This rearrangement joins TRBV24-1 to TRBJ2-4, with D possibly being TRBD1 or TRBD2 (5 bases each). The TCR sequence derives from a young woman with Graves' hyperthyroidism. Sequencing was done on a sample of blood. The CDR3 nucleotides are TGTGCCACCAGTGACCCCCGGGACGGAGACAAAAACATTCAGTACTTC. It codes for CATSDPRDGDKNIQYF.